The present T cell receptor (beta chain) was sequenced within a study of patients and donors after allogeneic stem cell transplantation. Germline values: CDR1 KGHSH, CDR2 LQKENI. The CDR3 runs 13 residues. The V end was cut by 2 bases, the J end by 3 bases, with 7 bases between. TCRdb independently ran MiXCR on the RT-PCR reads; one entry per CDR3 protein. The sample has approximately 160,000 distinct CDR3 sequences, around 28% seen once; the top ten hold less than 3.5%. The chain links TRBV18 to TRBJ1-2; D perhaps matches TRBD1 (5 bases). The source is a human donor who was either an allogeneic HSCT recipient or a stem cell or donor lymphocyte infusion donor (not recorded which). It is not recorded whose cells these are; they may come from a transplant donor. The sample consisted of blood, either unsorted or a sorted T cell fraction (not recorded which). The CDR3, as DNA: TGTGCCAGCTCACCAGTGACAGACTATGGCTACACCTTC. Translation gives CASSPVTDYGYTF.